The T cell receptor beta chain described here comes from a study of blood T cell repertoires in COVID-19. Looking at the study overall: The samples span acute and convalescent COVID-19 from the United States, Italy and Spain. T cells, B-cell-depleted T cells, or PBMCs supplied cDNA or gDNA.

Seattle-derived patients entered the study during active infection and were followed longitudinally. Original handling: Amplification with reference gene primers provided the estimates of nucleated cell counts. The repertoire was sequenced with immunoSEQ multiplex PCR; TCRdb's copy has only in-frame clones and lacks some. V and J calls and clone size come straight from that table; D and trimming were deduced from the DNA. The data contain approximately 350,000 clones, about 86% of them seen just once; the ten biggest clones take up about 7%. The CDR3 consists of 17 residues. J was trimmed by 5 bases and V by 7 bases; bases with no gene match: 19. Germline V CDR1 and CDR2: SGHRS, YFSETQ.

The receptor's source is a woman aged 60 to 75 with COVID-19, enrolled during active disease. Sequencing was performed on peripheral blood. This rearrangement joins TRBV5-1 to TRBJ2-5; TRBD1 matches 8 bases. Here the CDR3 DNA reads TGCGCCAGCCGTCCTGGAGGGGGGACAGGCACCGGGGAGACCCAGTACTTC. Its protein product is CASRPGGGTGTGETQYF.